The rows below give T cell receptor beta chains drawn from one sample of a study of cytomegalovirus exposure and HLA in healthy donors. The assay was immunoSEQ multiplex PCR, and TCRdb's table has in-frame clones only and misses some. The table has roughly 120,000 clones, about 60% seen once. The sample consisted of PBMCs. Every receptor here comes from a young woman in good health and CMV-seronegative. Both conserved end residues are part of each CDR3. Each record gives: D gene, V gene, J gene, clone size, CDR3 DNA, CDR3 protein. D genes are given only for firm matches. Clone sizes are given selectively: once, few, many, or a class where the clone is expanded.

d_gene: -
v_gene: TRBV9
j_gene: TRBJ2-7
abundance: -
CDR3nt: TGTGCCAGCAGCCCAGACGGCAGGGCAGGGGAGCAGTACTTC
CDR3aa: CASSPDGRAGEQYF

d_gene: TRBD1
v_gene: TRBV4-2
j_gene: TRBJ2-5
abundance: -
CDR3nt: TGTGCCAGCAGCCGAACCCGGGACAGGGCCGGAGGGCAAGAGACCCAGTACTTC
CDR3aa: CASSRTRDRAGGQETQYF

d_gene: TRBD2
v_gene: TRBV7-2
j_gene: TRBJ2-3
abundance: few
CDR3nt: TGTGCCAGCAGCCCCGAGCGGGAGGGCGTGGATACGCAGTATTTT
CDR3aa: CASSPEREGVDTQYF

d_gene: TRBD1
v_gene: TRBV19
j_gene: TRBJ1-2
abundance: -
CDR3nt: TGTGCCAGTAAGAATACAGGGGGCGGAGGCTATGGCTACACCTTC
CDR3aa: CASKNTGGGGYGYTF

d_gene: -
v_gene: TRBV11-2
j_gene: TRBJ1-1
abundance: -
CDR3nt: TGTGCCAGCAGCTTGGTCGTCTCCCCTAGGGCTTTCTTT
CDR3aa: CASSLVVSPRAFF

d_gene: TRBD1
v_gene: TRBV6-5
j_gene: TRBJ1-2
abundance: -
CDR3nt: TGTGCCAGCAGTTATGGGACAGGGGGTAGTAGCTACACCTTC
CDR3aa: CASSYGTGGSSYTF

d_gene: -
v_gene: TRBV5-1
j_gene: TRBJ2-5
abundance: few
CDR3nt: TGCGCCAGCAGCCCGGACAGTAATCAAGAGACCCAGTACTTC
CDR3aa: CASSPDSNQETQYF

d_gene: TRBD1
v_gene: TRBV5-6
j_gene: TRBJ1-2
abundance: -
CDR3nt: TGTGCCAGCAGACCGGACAGGGACGTCTTTATCTATGGCTACACCTTC
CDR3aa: CASRPDRDVFIYGYTF

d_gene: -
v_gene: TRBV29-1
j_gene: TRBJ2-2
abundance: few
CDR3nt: TGCAGCGTTGATCGCGGGGCCGGGGAGCTGTTTTTT
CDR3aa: CSVDRGAGELFF

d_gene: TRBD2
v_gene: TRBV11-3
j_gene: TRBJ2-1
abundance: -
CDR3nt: TGTGCCAGCAGCTTAGGACTAGCGGGAGGGCTCAATGAGCAGTTCTTC
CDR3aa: CASSLGLAGGLNEQFF

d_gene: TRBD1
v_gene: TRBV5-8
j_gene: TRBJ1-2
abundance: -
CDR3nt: TGTGCCAGCGGGAGTGGGGGACAGAGTTTCTATGGCTACACCTTC
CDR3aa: CASGSGGQSFYGYTF

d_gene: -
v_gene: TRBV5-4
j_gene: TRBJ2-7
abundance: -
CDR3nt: TGTGCCGCCAGGGACTCAGGCAGCTACGAGCAGTACTTC
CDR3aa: CAARDSGSYEQYF

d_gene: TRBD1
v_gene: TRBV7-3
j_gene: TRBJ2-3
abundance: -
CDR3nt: TGTGCCAGCAGCGCCGGGACAGGGCGCACAGATACGCAGTATTTT
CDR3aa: CASSAGTGRTDTQYF